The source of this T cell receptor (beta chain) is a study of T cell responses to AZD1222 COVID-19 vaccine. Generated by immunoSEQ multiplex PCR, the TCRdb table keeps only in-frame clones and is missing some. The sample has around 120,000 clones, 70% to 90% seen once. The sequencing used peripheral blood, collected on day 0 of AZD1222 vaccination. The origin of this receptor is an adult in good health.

DNA of the CDR3: TGTGCCAGCAGCCTTATCAGGTCCAATCAGCCCCAGCATTTT. This translates into CASSLIRSNQPQHF. This chain connects TRBV7-3 to TRBJ1-5; the D is unclear. Trimming removed 5 bases from V and 3 bases from J, with 11 bases in between. This CDR3 spans 14 amino acids. Germline V gene sequence: CDR1 SGHTA, CDR2 FQGTGA.